The clone carrying this TCR beta chain was seen ten or more times. Diagnostic assessment was based on clinical symptoms, serum thyroxine and TRAb, thyroid ultrasound and orbital computed tomography. The data are from a study of T cells in Graves' hyperthyroidism and ophthalmopathy. RNA transcripts served as the template for amplifying TCR beta CDR3 regions. The TCR CDR3 first-round RT-PCR relied on the HTBI primer set. Each CDR3 protein gets one entry after TCRdb re-called the multiplex PCR reads with MiXCR. Among about 610,000 distinct CDR3 sequences listed, roughly 15% were seen once. This TCR came from a woman aged 35 to 49 with Graves' ophthalmopathy. Sequencing was performed on blood.

The CDR3 sequence: CASSPGRAYEQYF. The CDR3 DNA sequence: TGTGCCAGCAGCCCGGGAAGGGCCTACGAGCAGTACTTC. The V call is TRBV12-3 or TRBV12-4, the J call TRBJ2-7; D is perhaps TRBD2 (5 bases). CDR3 length: 13 amino acids. V shed 6 bases and J shed 2 bases, with 11 bases lying between them.